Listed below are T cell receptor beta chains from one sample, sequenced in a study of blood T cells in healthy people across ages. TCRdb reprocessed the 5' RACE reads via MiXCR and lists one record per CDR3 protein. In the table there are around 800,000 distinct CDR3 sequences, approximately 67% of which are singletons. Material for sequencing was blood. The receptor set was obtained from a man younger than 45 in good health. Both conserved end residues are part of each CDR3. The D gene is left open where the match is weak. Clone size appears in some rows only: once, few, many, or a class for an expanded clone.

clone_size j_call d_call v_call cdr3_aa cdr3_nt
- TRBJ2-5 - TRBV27 CASSLGAGRKTQYF TGTGCCAGCAGTTTAGGGGCAGGGCGGAAGACCCAGTACTTC
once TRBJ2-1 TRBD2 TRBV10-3 CAIRPTSGEYNEQFF TGTGCCATCAGGCCAACTAGCGGGGAATACAATGAGCAGTTCTTC
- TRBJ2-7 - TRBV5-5 CASSLYGMHYEQYF TGTGCCAGCAGCTTGTATGGGATGCACTACGAGCAGTACTTC
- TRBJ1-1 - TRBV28 CATNYRVRSTEAFF TGTGCCACCAACTACAGAGTAAGGAGCACTGAAGCTTTCTTT
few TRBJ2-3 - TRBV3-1 CASSPRRDTQYF TGTGCCAGCAGCCCGCGTCGGGATACGCAGTATTTT
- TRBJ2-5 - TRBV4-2 CASSQDRGQVETQYF TGTGCCAGCAGCCAAGATCGGGGGCAGGTGGAGACCCAGTACTTC
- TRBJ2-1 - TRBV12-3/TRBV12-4 CASSLGRPYNEQFF TGTGCCAGCAGTTTAGGGAGACCCTACAATGAGCAGTTCTTC
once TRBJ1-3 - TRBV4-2 CASSQVGGDGNTIYF TGTGCCAGCAGCCAAGTGGGGGGAGATGGAAACACCATATATTTT
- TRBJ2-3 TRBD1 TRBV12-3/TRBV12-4 CASLIQGIPDTQYF TGTGCCAGCTTGATACAGGGGATTCCGGATACGCAGTATTTT
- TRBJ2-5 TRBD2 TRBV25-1 CASSHGGGLETQYF TGTGCCAGCAGCCACGGGGGGGGACTGGAGACCCAGTACTTC